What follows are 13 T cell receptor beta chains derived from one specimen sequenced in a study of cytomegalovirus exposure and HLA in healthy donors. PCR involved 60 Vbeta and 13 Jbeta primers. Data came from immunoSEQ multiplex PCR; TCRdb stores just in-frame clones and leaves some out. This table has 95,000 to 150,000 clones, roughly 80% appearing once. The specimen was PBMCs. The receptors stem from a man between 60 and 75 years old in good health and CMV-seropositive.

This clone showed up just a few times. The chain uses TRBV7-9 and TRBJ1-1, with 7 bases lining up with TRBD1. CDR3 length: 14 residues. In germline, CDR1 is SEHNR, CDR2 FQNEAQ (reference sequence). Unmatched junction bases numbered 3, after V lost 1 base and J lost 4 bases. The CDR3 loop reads CASSLGQGSTEAFF. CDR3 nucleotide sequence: TGTGCCAGCAGCTTAGGACAGGGTAGCACTGAAGCTTTCTTT.

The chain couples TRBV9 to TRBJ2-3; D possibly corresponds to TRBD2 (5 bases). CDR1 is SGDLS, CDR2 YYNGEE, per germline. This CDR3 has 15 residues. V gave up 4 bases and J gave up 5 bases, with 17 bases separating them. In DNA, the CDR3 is TGTGCCAGCAGCCCCCGGCCGGGAACGCTAGATACGCAGTATTTT. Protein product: CASSPRPGTLDTQYF.

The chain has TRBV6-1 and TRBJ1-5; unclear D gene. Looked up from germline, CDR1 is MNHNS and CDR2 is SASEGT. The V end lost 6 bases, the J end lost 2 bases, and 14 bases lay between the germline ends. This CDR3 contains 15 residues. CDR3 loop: CASRLPRVGNQPQHF. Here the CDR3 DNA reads TGTGCCAGCAGATTGCCCCGAGTGGGCAATCAGCCCCAGCATTTT.

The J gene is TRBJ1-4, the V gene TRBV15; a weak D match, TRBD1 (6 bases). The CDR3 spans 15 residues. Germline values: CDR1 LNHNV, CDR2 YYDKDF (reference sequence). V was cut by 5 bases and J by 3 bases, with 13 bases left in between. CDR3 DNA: TGTGCCACCAGCGGGGCAGGGGCGGCTAATGAAAAACTGTTTTTT. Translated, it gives CATSGAGAANEKLFF.

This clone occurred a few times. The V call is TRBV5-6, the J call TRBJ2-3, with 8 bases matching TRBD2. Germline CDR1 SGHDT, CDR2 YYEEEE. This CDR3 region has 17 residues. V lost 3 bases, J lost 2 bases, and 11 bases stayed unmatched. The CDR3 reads CASSSGTRGAITDTQYF. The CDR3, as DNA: TGTGCCAGCAGCTCGGGCACGCGGGGGGCAATCACAGATACGCAGTATTTT.

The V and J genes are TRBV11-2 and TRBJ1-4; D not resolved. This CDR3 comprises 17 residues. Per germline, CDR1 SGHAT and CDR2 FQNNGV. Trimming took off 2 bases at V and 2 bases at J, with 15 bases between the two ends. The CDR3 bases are TGTGCCAGCAGCTTATTCCCCCTCCGAGATACTAATGAAAAACTGTTTTTT. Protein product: CASSLFPLRDTNEKLFF.

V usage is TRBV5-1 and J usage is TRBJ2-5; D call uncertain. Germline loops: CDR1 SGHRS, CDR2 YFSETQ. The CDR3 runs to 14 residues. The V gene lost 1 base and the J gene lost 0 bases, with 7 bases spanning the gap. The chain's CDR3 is CASSLQVNQETQYF. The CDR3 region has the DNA TGCGCCAGCAGCTTGCAGGTTAACCAAGAGACCCAGTACTTC.

The CDR3 region is CASSLGQGANEAFF. The CDR3 DNA reads TGCGCCAGCAGCTTGGGGCAGGGGGCGAACGAAGCTTTCTTT. The chain recombines TRBV5-1 with TRBJ1-1, with 8 bases that match TRBD1. Germline-derived CDR1 and CDR2 are SGHRS and YFSETQ. This CDR3 has 14 residues. J was trimmed by 8 bases and V by 0 bases; bases with no gene match: 6.

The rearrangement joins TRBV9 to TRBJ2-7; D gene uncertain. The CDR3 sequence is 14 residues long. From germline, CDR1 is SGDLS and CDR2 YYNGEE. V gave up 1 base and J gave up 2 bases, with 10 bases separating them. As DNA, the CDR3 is TGTGCCAGCAGCGTAAACAGCCACACCTACGAGCAGTACTTC. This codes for CASSVNSHTYEQYF.

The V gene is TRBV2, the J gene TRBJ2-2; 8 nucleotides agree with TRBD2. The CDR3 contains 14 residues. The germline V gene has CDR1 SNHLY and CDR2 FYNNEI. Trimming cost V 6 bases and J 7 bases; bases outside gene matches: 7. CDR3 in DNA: TGTGCCAGCAGCGGGGGACTAGAAAGCGGGGAGCTGTTTTTT. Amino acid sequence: CASSGGLESGELFF. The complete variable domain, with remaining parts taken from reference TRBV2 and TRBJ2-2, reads EPEVTQTPSHQVTQMGQEVILRCVPISNHLYFYWYRQILGQKVEFLVSFYNNEISEKSEIFDDQFSVERPDGSNFTLKIRSTKLEDSAMYFCASSGGLESGELFFGEGSRLTVL.

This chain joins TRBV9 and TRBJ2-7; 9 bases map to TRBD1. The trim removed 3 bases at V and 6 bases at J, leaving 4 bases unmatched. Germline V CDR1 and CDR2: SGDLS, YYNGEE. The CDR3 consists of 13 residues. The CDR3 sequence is CASSAGTGSEQYF. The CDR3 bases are TGTGCCAGCAGCGCCGGGACAGGGTCCGAGCAGTACTTC.

CDR3 loop: CASSSLRQGITDTQYF. Here the CDR3 DNA reads TGTGCCAGCAGCTCCCTTAGACAGGGAATCACAGATACGCAGTATTTT. The J gene is TRBJ2-3, the V gene TRBV28, with 7 bases identical to TRBD1. J was trimmed by 2 bases and V by 6 bases; bases with no gene match: 11. Germline V gives CDR1 MDHEN, CDR2 SYDVKM. The CDR3 extends over 16 amino acids.

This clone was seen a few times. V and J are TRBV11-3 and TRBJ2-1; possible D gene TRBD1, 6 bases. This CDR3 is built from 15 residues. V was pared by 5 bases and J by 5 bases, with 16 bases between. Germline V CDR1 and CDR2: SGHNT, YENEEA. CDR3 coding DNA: TGTGCCAGCAGCCCCCGGCAGGGGAAGGACAATGAGCAGTTCTTC. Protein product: CASSPRQGKDNEQFF.